The next 10 T cell receptor beta chains were all read from a single sample in a study of T cells after yellow fever vaccination. TCRdb re-called the 5' RACE reads with MiXCR, one entry per CDR3 protein. The table shows 500,000 to 550,000 distinct CDR3 sequences, with around a fifth occurring only once. This sample comprised PBMCs, obtained approximately 20 days after the first yellow fever vaccination. The receptors were gathered from a man aged 18 to 35 who received the YFV17D yellow fever vaccine.

The chain uses TRBV7-9 and TRBJ2-1; 13 bases match TRBD2. With 5 bases clipped from V and 8 bases from J, the junction kept 9 bases outside the gene matches. Germline CDR1 reads SEHNR; CDR2 reads FQNEAQ (reference sequence). The CDR3 is 16 amino acids. CDR3 sequence reads: CASSNPGLAGSYEQFF. As DNA, the CDR3 is TGTGCCAGCAGCAACCCGGGACTAGCGGGGTCATATGAGCAGTTCTTC.

This clonotype has just a few counts. V gene TRBV6-1 combines with J gene TRBJ2-1, with 8 bases lining up with TRBD1. This CDR3 is 14 amino acids long. Trimming removed 4 bases from V and 9 bases from J; junction bases left unmatched: 8. Per the germline V gene, CDR1 is MNHNS and CDR2 is SASEGT. The CDR3 nucleotides read TGTGCCAGCAGTGTCGTCAGGGGGCAGTTTGAGCAGTTCTTC. This gives the protein CASSVVRGQFEQFF.

This clonotype appeared a few times. CDR3 DNA: TGCAGTGCTAGGGCGGGACAGGGAATTCTCAATGAGCAGTTCTTC. This translates into CSARAGQGILNEQFF. The chain has TRBV20-1 and TRBJ2-1; 9 bases fit TRBD1. CDR1 DFQATT and CDR2 SNEGSKA come from the germline V gene (reference sequence). Losses at the gene ends were 3 bases for V and 6 bases for J; bases not matched to a gene: 9. This CDR3 region has 15 residues.

In its sample, this clonotype was seen a few times. This chain uses TRBV20-1 with TRBJ2-2; weak D call: TRBD2 (7 bases). CDR1 is DFQATT and CDR2 is SNEGSKA in the germline V gene (reference sequence). Trimming cost V 3 bases and J 6 bases, with 14 bases left between them. This CDR3 comprises 14 residues. The CDR3 bases are TGCAGTGCTAGTATGGGGGGGCCGTCCGGGGAGCTGTTTTTT. This translates into CSASMGGPSGELFF.

The chain carries TRBV5-6 and TRBJ2-1; D is unresolved. Germline V gives CDR1 SGHDT, CDR2 YYEEEE. Between the trimmed V and J ends, which lost 2 bases and 10 bases, there was a span of 13 bases. The CDR3 contains 13 residues. CDR3 sequence: CASSFERRQEQFF. The CDR3 nucleotides are TGTGCCAGCAGCTTTGAAAGAAGGCAGGAGCAGTTCTTC.

This rearrangement joins TRBV12-3 or TRBV12-4 to TRBJ2-1; D might be TRBD1 (6 bases). CDR3 size: 14 residues. V was clipped by 8 bases and J by 1 base, with 12 bases between them. This CDR3 reads CASYLRGSYNEQFF. The CDR3 DNA reads TGTGCCAGCTATTTGAGGGGGTCCTACAATGAGCAGTTCTTC.

This clonotype was found once. The V call is TRBV4-2, the J call TRBJ2-1, with D perhaps TRBD2 (6 bases). CDR3 size: 16 residues. Trimming took 3 bases from V and 2 from J, leaving 14 bases between them. CDR1 LGHNA and CDR2 YNFKEQ come from the germline V gene. CDR3 coding DNA: TGTGCCAGCAGCCACGGGGCGGGACGGACCTACAATGAGCAGTTCTTC. Residues: CASSHGAGRTYNEQFF.

This chain uses TRBV7-8 with TRBJ1-1; D is unresolved. The CDR3 is 15 residues long. Germline values: CDR1 SGHVS, CDR2 FQNEAQ. Trimming took 3 bases from V and 1 from J, leaving 12 bases between them. Here the CDR3 DNA reads TGTGCCAGCAGCTTCCTCCGGAGGGCGAACACTGAAGCTTTCTTT. Protein sequence: CASSFLRRANTEAFF.

This chain uses TRBV5-6 with TRBJ2-7, with D perhaps TRBD1 (5 bases). The V end was cut by 4 bases, the J end by 6 bases, with 20 bases between. This CDR3 has 15 amino acids. Per the germline V gene, CDR1 is SGHDT and CDR2 is YYEEEE. This CDR3 reads CASSQVAREGREQYF. The CDR3 DNA sequence: TGTGCCAGCAGCCAGGTAGCCAGGGAAGGGCGCGAGCAGTACTTC.

The rearrangement links TRBV3-1 to TRBJ1-1, with a weak D call TRBD1 (6 bases). The germline gives CDR1 LGHDT, CDR2 YNNKEL (reference sequence). This CDR3 contains 17 residues. V gave up 7 bases and J gave up 0 bases, with 21 bases separating them. CDR3 in DNA: TGTGCCAGCACCAAAGATCGAGTTCGGGGGCTGAACACTGAAGCTTTCTTT. Its translation is CASTKDRVRGLNTEAFF. The variable domain in full, completed from reference TRBV3-1 and TRBJ1-1, reads DTAVSQTPKYLVTQMGNDKSIKCEQNLGHDTMYWYKQDSKKFLKIMFSYNNKELIINETVPNRFSPKSPDKAHLNLHINSLELGDSAVYFCASTKDRVRGLNTEAFFGQGTRLTVV.